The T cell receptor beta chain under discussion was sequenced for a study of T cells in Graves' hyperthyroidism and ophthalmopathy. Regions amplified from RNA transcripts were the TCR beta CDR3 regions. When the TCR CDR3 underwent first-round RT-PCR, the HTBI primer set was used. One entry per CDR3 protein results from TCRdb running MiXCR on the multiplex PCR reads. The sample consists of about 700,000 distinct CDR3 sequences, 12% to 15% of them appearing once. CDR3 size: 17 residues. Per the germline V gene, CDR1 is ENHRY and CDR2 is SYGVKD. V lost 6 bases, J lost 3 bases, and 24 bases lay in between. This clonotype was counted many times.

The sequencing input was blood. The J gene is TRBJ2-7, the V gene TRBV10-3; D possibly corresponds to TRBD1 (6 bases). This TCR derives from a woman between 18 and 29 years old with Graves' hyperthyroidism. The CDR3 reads CAISGGPKQGRIYEQYF. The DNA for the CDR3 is TGTGCCATCAGCGGAGGTCCGAAACAGGGAAGGATCTACGAGCAGTACTTC.